This record concerns one TCR beta chain sequence. As yet, its antigen is unknown. Assay: immunoSEQ multiplex PCR; the TCRdb copy retains only in-frame clones and omits some. The sample lists 440,000 or so clones, about nine tenths occurring once. This sample stems from a study of Ad26.COV2.S vaccination and SARS-CoV-2 variants. General observations from the study: Vaccinees and placebo recipients showed similar non-spike TCR breadth. Once vaccination had occurred, spike-specific CD8+ and CD4+ T cell responses reportedly showed substantial breadth.

As for treatment: approximately 18 received Ad26.COV2.S at low or high dose, single or two shots; a few received placebo; per-sample allocation not given. Following the first vaccine or placebo injection, samples were taken on day 63. The individual, an adult aged 18-55 years, was a donor in Boston. The J segment lost 4 bases and the V segment lost 7 bases, leaving 10 bases of the junction unmatched. The CDR3 spans 18 residues. The V gene's germline CDR1 is MNHEY and CDR2 SMNVEV (reference sequence). The sequence derives from a person aged 18-60 years who received the Ad26.COV2.S COVID-19 vaccine or a placebo. The sample was peripheral blood, taken in a trial of Ad26.COV2.S vaccine versus placebo. The chain couples TRBV27 to TRBJ2-1, with 16 nucleotides matching TRBD2. The CDR3 region is CASTIPGLAGGFYNEQFF. The DNA of the CDR3 is TGTGCCAGCACCATCCCGGGACTAGCGGGAGGGTTTTACAATGAGCAGTTCTTC.